The sample holds a few counts of the clone carrying this TCR beta chain. The data were obtained in a study of blood T cell repertoires in COVID-19. In the study overall: T cells, B-cell-depleted T cells, or PBMCs provided the cDNA or gDNA that served as material.

TCRdb keeps only in-frame clones here, not all; method: immunoSEQ multiplex PCR. The repertoire includes around 110,000 clones, over 60% of them detected once, and around 4.5% sits in the top ten. CDR3 length: 12 amino acids. Trimming took off 5 bases at V and 4 bases at J, with 8 bases between the two ends. CDR1 is SQVTM, CDR2 ANQGSEA, per germline. The sequence derives from a man between 65 and 85 years old with acute or convalescent COVID-19. This chain joins TRBV29-1 and TRBJ2-2; D is uncertain. Sequenced material: peripheral blood. The CDR3 nucleotides are TGCAGCGTTCGCCCGAGCACCGGGGAGCTGTTTTTT. Its protein product is CSVRPSTGELFF.